A selection of T cell receptor beta chains follows, all from one sample in a study of shared clonotypes between healthy human individuals. Using immunoSEQ multiplex PCR, the repertoire was profiled, and TCRdb retains in-frame clones only, with some absent. The table shows some 1,400,000 clones, with 95% to 97% occurring only once. Sequenced input: naive CD4+ T cells sorted from blood. These receptors were collected from a man younger than 40 in good health. Both conserved end residues are part of each CDR3. A D gene is named only where the DNA matches it firmly. Some rows have no size entry. The others give once, few or many, or a class for an expanded clone.

j_call | d_call | clone_size | v_call | cdr3_nt | cdr3_aa
TRBJ2-1 | TRBD2 | - | TRBV7-8 | TGTGCCAGCAGCTTAGCGGGAGGGCCGTTCTTC | CASSLAGGPFF
TRBJ2-7 | - | - | TRBV5-6 | TGTGCCAGCAGCTTGGGAGGTCCCTCCTACGAGCAGTACTTC | CASSLGGPSYEQYF
TRBJ2-7 | - | - | TRBV9 | TGTGCCAGCAGCTCCCTTGGGGACTGGTCTTCCGAGCAGTACTTC | CASSSLGDWSSEQYF
TRBJ1-3 | - | - | TRBV12-5 | TGTGCTAGTGCCCGAGGGGGGGCTGGAAACACCATATATTTT | CASARGGAGNTIYF
TRBJ2-3 | TRBD2 | - | TRBV9 | TGTGCCAGCAGCGCCCGGACTAGCATATCCACAGATACGCAGTATTTT | CASSARTSISTDTQYF
TRBJ1-1 | TRBD1 | - | TRBV29-1 | TGCAGCGTTGATCGGGACAGGGCTGTCTCTGAAGCTTTCTTT | CSVDRDRAVSEAFF
TRBJ1-4 | - | - | TRBV10-3 | TGTGCCATCAGTGGGGGCGCTAATGAAAAACTGTTTTTT | CAISGGANEKLFF
TRBJ2-7 | TRBD2 | - | TRBV15 | TGTGCCACCAGCAGAGTCGCTAGCGGGAGTAGTTACGAGCAGTACTTC | CATSRVASGSSYEQYF
TRBJ2-7 | - | - | TRBV10-1 | TGCGCCAGCAGTGGAGGGGCCGGGGCCTCCTACGAGCAGTACTTC | CASSGGAGASYEQYF
TRBJ1-5 | TRBD1 | - | TRBV28 | TGTGCCAGCACCGAAACTTCTGACAGGGGGCTCTTCAATCAGCCCCAGCATTTT | CASTETSDRGLFNQPQHF
TRBJ2-7 | - | - | TRBV6-1 | TGTGCCAGCAGTGAGGGACCCTTTATCTACGAGCAGTACTTC | CASSEGPFIYEQYF
TRBJ2-7 | - | - | TRBV11-2 | TGTGCCAGCAGCACCCCTTTCAGACAGTCCGAGCAGTACTTC | CASSTPFRQSEQYF
TRBJ2-3 | TRBD1 | - | TRBV14 | TGTGCCAGCAGCCCCCGACAGGGGTATGCAGATACGCAGTATTTT | CASSPRQGYADTQYF
TRBJ1-1 | - | once | TRBV9 | TGTGCCAGCAGCGCCCACATAGACGCTGAAGCTTTCTTT | CASSAHIDAEAFF
TRBJ2-3 | - | - | TRBV5-4 | TGTGCCAGCAGCTTGGCGAGCAGGGTCAGTGCAGATACGCAGTATTTT | CASSLASRVSADTQYF
TRBJ2-7 | - | - | TRBV9 | TGTGCCAGCAGCGTAGCTTCGGGCGGTTACGAGCAGTACTTC | CASSVASGGYEQYF
TRBJ2-2 | - | - | TRBV11-3 | TGTGCCAGCAGCTTAGATCCTCTTAAGGACGGGGAGCTGTTTTTT | CASSLDPLKDGELFF
TRBJ2-1 | TRBD1 | once | TRBV28 | TGTGCCAGCAGTCCGCAGGGGGCTTCCTACAATGAGCAGTTCTTC | CASSPQGASYNEQFF
TRBJ2-5 | TRBD1 | - | TRBV5-1 | TGCGCCAGCAGCCGTACCGGGACAGGTGAAGAGACCCAGTACTTC | CASSRTGTGEETQYF
TRBJ2-1 | TRBD2 | once | TRBV10-3 | TGTGCCATCAGAGGAGGGCTAGCGGGAGGCATACAATACAATGAGCAGTTCTTC | CAIRGGLAGGIQYNEQFF
TRBJ2-3 | - | - | TRBV5-1 | TGCGCCAGCAGCTTATCAGGAGGTTCAGAGGATACGCAGTATTTT | CASSLSGGSEDTQYF
TRBJ2-1 | TRBD1 | - | TRBV2 | TGTGCCAGCTCTCAAATCACAGGGGGCAATGAGCAGTTCTTC | CASSQITGGNEQFF
TRBJ2-2 | TRBD2 | - | TRBV10-3 | TGTGCCATGGCCCGGGGGGCCGGGGAGCTGTTTTTT | CAMARGAGELFF
TRBJ2-2 | TRBD2 | - | TRBV15 | TGTGCCACCAGCAAACCCTCCGGGACTAGTAGTATAGGACTCAACACCGGGGAGCTGTTTTTT | CATSKPSGTSSIGLNTGELFF
TRBJ2-1 | TRBD2 | once | TRBV13 | TGTGCCAGCAGGCCCTTAGCGGGCCTCCACAATGAGCAGTTCTTC | CASRPLAGLHNEQFF
TRBJ1-3 | - | - | TRBV4-3 | TGCGCCAGCAGCCAACAGGGTAGAGGAAACACCATATATTTT | CASSQQGRGNTIYF
TRBJ2-1 | TRBD2 | - | TRBV19 | TGTGCCAGTAGTATCGGGACTAGAACTATGAATGAGCAGTTCTTC | CASSIGTRTMNEQFF
TRBJ2-2 | - | - | TRBV10-3 | TGTGCCATCAGTGAGCTACGACGGGAAGGGGAGCTGTTTTTT | CAISELRREGELFF
TRBJ1-1 | - | - | TRBV2 | TGTGCCAGCAGCGTCCCTAAGGGGGTGGGGACCACTGAAGCTTTCTTT | CASSVPKGVGTTEAFF
TRBJ2-7 | TRBD2 | once | TRBV7-2 | TGTGCCAGCAGCCGACAGTGGCCAGCGGGACCCTACGAGCAGTACTTC | CASSRQWPAGPYEQYF